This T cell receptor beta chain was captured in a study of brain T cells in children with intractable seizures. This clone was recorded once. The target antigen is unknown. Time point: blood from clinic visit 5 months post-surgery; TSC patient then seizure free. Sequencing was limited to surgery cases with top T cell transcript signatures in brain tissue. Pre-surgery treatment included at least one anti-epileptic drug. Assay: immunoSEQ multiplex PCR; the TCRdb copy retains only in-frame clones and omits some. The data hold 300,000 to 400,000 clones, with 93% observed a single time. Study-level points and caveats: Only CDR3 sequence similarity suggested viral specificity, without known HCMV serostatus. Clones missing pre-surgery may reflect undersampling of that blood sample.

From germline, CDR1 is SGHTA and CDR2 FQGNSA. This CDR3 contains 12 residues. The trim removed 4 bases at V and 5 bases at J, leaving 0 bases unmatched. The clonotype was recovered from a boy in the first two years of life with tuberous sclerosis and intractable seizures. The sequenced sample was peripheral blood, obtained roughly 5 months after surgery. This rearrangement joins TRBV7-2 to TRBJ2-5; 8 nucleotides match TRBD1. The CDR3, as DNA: TGTGCCAGCAGCTGGACAGGGGAGACCCAGTACTTC. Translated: CASSWTGETQYF.